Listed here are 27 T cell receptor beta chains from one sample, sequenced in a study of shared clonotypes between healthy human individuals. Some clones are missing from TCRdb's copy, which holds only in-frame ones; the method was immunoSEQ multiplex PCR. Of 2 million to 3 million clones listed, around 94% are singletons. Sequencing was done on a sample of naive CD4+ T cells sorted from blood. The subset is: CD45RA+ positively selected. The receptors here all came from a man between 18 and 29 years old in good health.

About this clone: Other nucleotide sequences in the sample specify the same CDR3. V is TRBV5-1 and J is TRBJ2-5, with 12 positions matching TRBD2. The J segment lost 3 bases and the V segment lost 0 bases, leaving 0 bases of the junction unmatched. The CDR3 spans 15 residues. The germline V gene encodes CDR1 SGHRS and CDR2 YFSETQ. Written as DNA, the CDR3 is TGCGCCAGCAGCTTGGGGACTAGCGGGAAAGAGACCCAGTACTTC. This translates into CASSLGTSGKETQYF. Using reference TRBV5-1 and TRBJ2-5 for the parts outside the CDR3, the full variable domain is KAGVTQTPRYLIKTRGQQVTLSCSPISGHRSVSWYQQTPGQGLQFLFEYFSETQRNKGNFPGRFSGRQFSNSRSEMNVSTLELGDSALYLCASSLGTSGKETQYFGPGTRLLVL.

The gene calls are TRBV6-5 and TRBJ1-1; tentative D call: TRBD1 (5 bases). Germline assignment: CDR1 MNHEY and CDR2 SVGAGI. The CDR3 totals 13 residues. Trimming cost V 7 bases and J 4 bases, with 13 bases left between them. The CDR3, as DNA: TGTGCCAGCAAACAAGGGGTGGGCACTGAAGCTTTCTTT. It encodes CASKQGVGTEAFF.

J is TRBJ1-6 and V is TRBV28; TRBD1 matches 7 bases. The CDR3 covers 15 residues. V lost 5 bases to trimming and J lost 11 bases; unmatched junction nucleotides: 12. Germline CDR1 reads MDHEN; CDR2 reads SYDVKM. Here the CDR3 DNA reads TGTGCCAGCAGTATACGACAGGGTTACAATGCACCCCTCCACTTT. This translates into CASSIRQGYNAPLHF.

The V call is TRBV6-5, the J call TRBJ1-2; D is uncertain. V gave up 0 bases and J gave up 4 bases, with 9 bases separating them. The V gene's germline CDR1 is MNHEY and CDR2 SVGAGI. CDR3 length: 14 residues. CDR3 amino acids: CASSYSTSAYGYTF. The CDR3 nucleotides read TGTGCCAGCAGTTACTCGACCTCGGCCTATGGCTACACCTTC.

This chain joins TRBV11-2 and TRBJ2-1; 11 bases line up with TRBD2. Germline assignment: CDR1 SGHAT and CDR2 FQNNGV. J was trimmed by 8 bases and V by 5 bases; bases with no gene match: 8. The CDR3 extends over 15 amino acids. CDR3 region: CASSVGLAGEDEQFF. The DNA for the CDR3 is TGTGCCAGCAGCGTAGGACTAGCGGGCGAGGATGAGCAGTTCTTC.

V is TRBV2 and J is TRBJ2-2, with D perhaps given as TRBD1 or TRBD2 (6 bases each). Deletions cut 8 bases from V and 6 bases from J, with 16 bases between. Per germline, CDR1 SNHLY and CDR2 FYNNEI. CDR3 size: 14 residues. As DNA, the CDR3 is TGTGCCAGCTCTCCGCGGAGGGGGGCCGGGGAGCTGTTTTTT. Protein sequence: CASSPRRGAGELFF.

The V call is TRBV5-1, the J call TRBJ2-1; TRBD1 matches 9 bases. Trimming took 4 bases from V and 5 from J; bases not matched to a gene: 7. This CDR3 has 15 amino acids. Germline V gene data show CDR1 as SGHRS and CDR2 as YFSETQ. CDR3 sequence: CASSPGQGGHNEQFF. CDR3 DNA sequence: TGCGCCAGCAGCCCGGGACAGGGTGGCCACAATGAGCAGTTCTTC.

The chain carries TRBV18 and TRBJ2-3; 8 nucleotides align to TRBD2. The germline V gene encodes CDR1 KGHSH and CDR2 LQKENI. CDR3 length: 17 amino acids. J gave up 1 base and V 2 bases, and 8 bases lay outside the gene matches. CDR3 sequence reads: CASSPVAGSQGTDTQYF. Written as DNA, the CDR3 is TGTGCCAGCTCACCAGTAGCGGGGTCACAGGGCACAGATACGCAGTATTTT.

CDR3 sequence (DNA): TGTGCCAGCAGCTTGGGACAATCCCCCTACAATGAGCAGTTCTTC. Its protein product is CASSLGQSPYNEQFF. The genes are TRBV5-8 and TRBJ2-1; D call uncertain. Germline V gene sequence: CDR1 SGHTS, CDR2 YDEGEE. CDR3 length: 15 residues. Trimming removed 0 bases from V and 2 bases from J, with 9 bases in between.

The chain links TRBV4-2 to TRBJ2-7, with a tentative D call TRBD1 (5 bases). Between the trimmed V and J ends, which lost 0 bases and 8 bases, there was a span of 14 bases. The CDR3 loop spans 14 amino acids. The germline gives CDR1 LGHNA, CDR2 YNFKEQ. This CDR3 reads CASSQDSKGLQQYF. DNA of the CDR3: TGTGCCAGCAGCCAAGATAGCAAGGGGTTACAGCAGTACTTC.

CDR3 sequence reads: CASSLPGMNTEAFF. CDR3 DNA: TGTGCCAGCAGCTTGCCAGGTATGAACACTGAAGCTTTCTTT. This rearrangement joins TRBV5-4 to TRBJ1-1; unclear D gene. The CDR3 has 14 amino acids. CDR1 and CDR2 from the germline V gene are SGHNT and YYREEE (reference sequence). V was cut by 1 base and J by 0 bases, with 7 bases left in between. Combining the CDR3 with reference TRBV5-4 and TRBJ1-1 gives the whole variable domain ETGVTQSPTHLIKTRGQQVTLRCSSQSGHNTVSWYQQALGQGPQFIFQYYREEENGRGNFPPRFSGLQFPNYSSELNVNALELDDSALYLCASSLPGMNTEAFFGQGTRLTVV.

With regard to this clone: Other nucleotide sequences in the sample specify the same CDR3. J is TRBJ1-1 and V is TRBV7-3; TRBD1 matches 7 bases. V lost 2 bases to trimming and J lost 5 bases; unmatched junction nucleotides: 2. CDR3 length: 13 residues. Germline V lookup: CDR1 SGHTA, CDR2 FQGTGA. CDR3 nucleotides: TGTGCCAGCAGCTTAGACAGGGATACTGAAGCTTTCTTT. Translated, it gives CASSLDRDTEAFF.

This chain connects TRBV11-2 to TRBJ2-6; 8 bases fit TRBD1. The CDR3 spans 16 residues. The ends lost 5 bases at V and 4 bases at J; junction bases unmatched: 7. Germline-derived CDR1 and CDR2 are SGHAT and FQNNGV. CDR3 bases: TGTGCCAGCAGCGAACAGGGGGTGGCGGGGGCCAACGTCCTGACTTTC. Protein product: CASSEQGVAGANVLTF. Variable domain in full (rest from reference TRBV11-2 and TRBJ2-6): EAGVAQSPRYKIIEKRQSVAFWCNPISGHATLYWYQQILGQGPKLLIQFQNNGVVDDSQLPKDRFSAERLKGVDSTLKIQPAKLEDSAVYLCASSEQGVAGANVLTFGAGSRLTVL.

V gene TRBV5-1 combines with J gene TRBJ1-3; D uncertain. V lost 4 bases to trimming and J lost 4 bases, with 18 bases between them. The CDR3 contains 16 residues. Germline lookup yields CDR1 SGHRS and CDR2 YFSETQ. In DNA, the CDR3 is TGCGCCAGCAGCCACGGACCGATGGAGTCGGGAAACACCATATATTTT. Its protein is CASSHGPMESGNTIYF.

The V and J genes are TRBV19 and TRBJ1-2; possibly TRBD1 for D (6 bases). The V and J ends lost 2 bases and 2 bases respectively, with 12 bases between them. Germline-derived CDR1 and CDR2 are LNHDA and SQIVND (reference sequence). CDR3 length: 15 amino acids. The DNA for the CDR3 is TGTGCCAGTAGTATAAGGGGGGCCGGAAACTATGGCTACACCTTC. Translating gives CASSIRGAGNYGYTF.

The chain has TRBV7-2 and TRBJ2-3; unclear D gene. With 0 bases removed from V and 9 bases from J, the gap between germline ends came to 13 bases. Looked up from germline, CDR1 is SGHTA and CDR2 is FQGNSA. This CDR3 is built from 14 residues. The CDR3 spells CASSLALAEVTQYF. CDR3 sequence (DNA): TGTGCCAGCAGCTTAGCTTTGGCCGAAGTCACGCAGTATTTT.

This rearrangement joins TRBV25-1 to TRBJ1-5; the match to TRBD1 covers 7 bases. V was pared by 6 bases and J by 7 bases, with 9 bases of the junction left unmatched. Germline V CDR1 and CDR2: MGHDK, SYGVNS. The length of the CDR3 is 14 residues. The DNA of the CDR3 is TGTGCCAGCAGCGTAACAGGGGAGGGACAGCCCCAGCATTTT. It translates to CASSVTGEGQPQHF.

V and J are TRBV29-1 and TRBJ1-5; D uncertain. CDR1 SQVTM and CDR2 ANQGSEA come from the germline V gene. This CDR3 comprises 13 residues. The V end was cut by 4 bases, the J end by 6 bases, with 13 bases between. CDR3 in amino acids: CSVAMGSGQPQHF. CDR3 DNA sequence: TGCAGCGTTGCGATGGGGTCGGGTCAGCCCCAGCATTTT.

CDR3 sequence: CASSTYKDRDGYEQYF. In DNA form, the CDR3 reads TGTGCCAGCAGCACCTATAAGGACAGGGATGGCTACGAGCAGTACTTC. The V call is TRBV28, the J call TRBJ2-7; 8 bases fit TRBD1. The CDR3 has 16 residues. Germline CDR1 reads MDHEN; CDR2 reads SYDVKM. Germline trimming cut 6 bases from V and 3 bases from J; bases unmatched to any gene: 13.

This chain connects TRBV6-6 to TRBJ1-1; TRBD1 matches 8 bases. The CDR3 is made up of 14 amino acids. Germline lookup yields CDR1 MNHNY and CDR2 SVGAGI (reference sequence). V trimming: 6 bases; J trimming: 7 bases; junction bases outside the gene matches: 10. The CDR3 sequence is CASSRGQGKDEAFF. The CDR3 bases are TGTGCCAGCAGCCGCGGACAGGGTAAAGATGAAGCTTTCTTT.

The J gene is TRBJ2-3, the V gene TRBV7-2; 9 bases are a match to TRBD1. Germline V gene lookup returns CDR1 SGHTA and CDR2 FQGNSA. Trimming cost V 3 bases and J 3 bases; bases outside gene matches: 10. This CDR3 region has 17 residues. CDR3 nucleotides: TGTGCCAGCAGCTTGACGTTCAGGACAGGGGTAACAGATACGCAGTATTTT. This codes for CASSLTFRTGVTDTQYF.

The CDR3 DNA reads TGCGCCAGCAGCTTGGAGGGCAGGGTCGAGCAGTACTTC. Amino acids: CASSLEGRVEQYF. The chain has TRBV5-1 and TRBJ2-7; tentative D call: TRBD1 (5 bases). Deletions cut 0 bases from V and 6 bases from J, with 10 bases between. This CDR3 has 13 amino acids. Germline V gene lookup returns CDR1 SGHRS and CDR2 YFSETQ.

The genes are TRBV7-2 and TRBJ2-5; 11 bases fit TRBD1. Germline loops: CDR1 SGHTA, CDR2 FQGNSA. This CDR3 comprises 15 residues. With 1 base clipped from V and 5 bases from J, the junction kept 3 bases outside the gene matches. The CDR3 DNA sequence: TGTGCCAGCAGCTTAGGGAGGGACAGGGGGGAGACCCAGTACTTC. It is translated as CASSLGRDRGETQYF.

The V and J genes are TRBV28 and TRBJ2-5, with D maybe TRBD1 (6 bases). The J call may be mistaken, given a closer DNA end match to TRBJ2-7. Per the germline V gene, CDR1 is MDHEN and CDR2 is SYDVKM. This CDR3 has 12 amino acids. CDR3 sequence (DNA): TGTGCCAGCAGGGAAGGGGGCTACGAGCAGTACTTC. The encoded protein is CASREGGYEQYF.

The chain's CDR3 is CASKTGGSVALHF. In nucleotides, the CDR3 is TGTGCCAGCAAGACAGGGGGAAGTGTGGCCCTCCACTTT. The chain uses TRBV6-1 and TRBJ1-6, with 9 bases aligning to TRBD1. Germline assignment: CDR1 MNHNS and CDR2 SASEGT. V was pared by 7 bases and J by 14 bases, with 9 bases of the junction left unmatched. This CDR3 is built from 13 residues.

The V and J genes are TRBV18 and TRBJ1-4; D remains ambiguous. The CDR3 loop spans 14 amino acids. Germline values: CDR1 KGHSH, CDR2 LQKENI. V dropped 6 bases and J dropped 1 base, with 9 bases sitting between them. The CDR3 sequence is CASSPMKTNEKLFF. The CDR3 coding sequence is TGTGCCAGCTCCCCCATGAAAACTAATGAAAAACTGTTTTTT.

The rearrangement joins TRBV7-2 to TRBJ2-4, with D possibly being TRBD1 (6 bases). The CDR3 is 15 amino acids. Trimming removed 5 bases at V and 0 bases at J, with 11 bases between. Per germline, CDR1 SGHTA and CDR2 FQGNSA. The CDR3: CASSRDRLAKNIQYF. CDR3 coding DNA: TGTGCCAGCAGCCGCGACAGGTTAGCCAAAAACATTCAGTACTTC. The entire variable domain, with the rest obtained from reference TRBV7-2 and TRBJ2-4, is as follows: GAGVSQSPSNKVTEKGKDVELRCDPISGHTALYWYRQSLGQGLEFLIYFQGNSAPDKSGLPSDRFSAERTGGSVSTLTIQRTQQEDSAVYLCASSRDRLAKNIQYFGAGTRLSVL.